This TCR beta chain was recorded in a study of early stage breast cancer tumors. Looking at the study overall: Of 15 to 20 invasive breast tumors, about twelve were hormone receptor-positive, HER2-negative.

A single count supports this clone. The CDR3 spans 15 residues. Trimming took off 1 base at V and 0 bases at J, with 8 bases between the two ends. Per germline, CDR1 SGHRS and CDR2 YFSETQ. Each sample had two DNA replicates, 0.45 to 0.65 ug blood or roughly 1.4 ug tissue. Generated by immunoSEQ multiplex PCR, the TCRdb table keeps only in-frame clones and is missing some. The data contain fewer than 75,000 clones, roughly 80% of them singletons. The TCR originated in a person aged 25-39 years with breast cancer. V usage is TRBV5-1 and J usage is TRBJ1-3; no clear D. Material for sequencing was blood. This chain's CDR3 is CASSLNLFSGNTIYF. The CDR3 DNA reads TGCGCCAGCAGCTTGAACCTTTTCTCTGGAAACACCATATATTTT. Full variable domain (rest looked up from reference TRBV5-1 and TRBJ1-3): KAGVTQTPRYLIKTRGQQVTLSCSPISGHRSVSWYQQTPGQGLQFLFEYFSETQRNKGNFPGRFSGRQFSNSRSEMNVSTLELGDSALYLCASSLNLFSGNTIYFGEGSWLTVV.